Listed below are T cell receptor beta chains from one sample, sequenced in a study of Tregs in tolerant kidney transplant recipients. Produced via immunoSEQ multiplex PCR; TCRdb's table is partial and in-frame only. The sample lists tens of thousands of clones, 93% seen once, with roughly 1.7% in the top ten. The sample was CD4+ T cells from blood (PBMCs), taken 12 months after the transplant. These receptor sequences come from a human patient who received a combined kidney and bone marrow transplant. Some T cells may trace back to the graft donor. Both conserved end residues are part of each CDR3.

v_call cdr3_aa
TRBV28 CASSLQGKEGPQHF
TRBV7-3 CASSLSPSGVANQPQHF
TRBV4-3 CASSQDTGANTGELFF
TRBV10-3 CAIGSGTSSYNEQFF
TRBV29-1 CSVGQSLAYEQYF
TRBV7-2 CASSLRQGTGYTF
TRBV19 CASKTGGSRYTGELFF
TRBV6-6 CASSQGPAIHEQYF
TRBV7-6 CASSLAGTYEQYF
TRBV19 CASSRTSGFGEQYF
TRBV4-2 CASSQDWASKNIQYF
TRBV11-2 CASSLGSVGAGGQEQYF
TRBV5-1 CASSPTAKRSGNTIYF
TRBV2 CASSEFLEAFF
TRBV27 CASSSDRARATEAFF
TRBV11-3 CASSPGAGGIHTQYF
TRBV5-1 CASSYRDTLYTDTQYF
TRBV11-2 CASSLGRGFDYGYTF
TRBV29-1 CSVSGSGQETQYF
TRBV5-4 CASSLGTGAHNSPLHF
TRBV5-1 CASFSGSGSYNEQFF
TRBV2 CASIYSQGYNSPLHF
TRBV5-1 CASSLPWTGGFGYTF
TRBV6-6 CATRTSGSSYEQYF
TRBV6-5 CASIPRNDKTGPLHF
TRBV18 CASSPGGQGKRQPQHF
TRBV2 CASGPGLAGDEQYF
TRBV5-4 CASSLDIYGGWTEAFF
TRBV30 CAWRQGVGTEAFF
TRBV5-4 CASSPDRNSPLHF
TRBV19 CASRMTGHYEQYF
TRBV11-3 CASSRDRGWSEETQYF
TRBV9 CASSAQQGITEAFF
TRBV7-2 CASSLEAGGGFF
TRBV5-6 CASTGTSGSKTQYF
TRBV4-2 CASSQGLAGAYEQYF
TRBV30 CAWSAASGLKQETQYF
TRBV5-4 CASSLEVAGEITDTQYF
TRBV2 CASSEGNVGMETQYF
TRBV7-9 CASSAPSGGTNTGELFF
TRBV6-1 CASKRGDTDTQYF